This T cell receptor beta chain was observed in a study of cytomegalovirus exposure and HLA in healthy donors. PCR primers comprised 60 Vbeta and 13 Jbeta primers. The repertoire was sequenced with immunoSEQ multiplex PCR; TCRdb's copy has only in-frame clones and lacks some. This repertoire comprises fewer than 130,000 clones; its ten largest clones make up 0.5% to 0.7%. Germline lookup yields CDR1 MNHNS and CDR2 SASEGT. V was pared by 4 bases and J by 2 bases, with 5 bases of the junction left unmatched. This CDR3 is 16 amino acids long. This receptor was identified in a man between 45 and 60 years old in good health and CMV-seronegative. The genes are TRBV6-1 and TRBJ2-2, with 9 bases that match TRBD1. Sequenced: PBMCs. The CDR3 nucleotides read TGTGCCAGCAGTGTTGGACAGGGGCGCAACACCGGGGAGCTGTTTTTT. It yields the protein CASSVGQGRNTGELFF.